This TCR beta chain was retrieved from a study of response to subunit inactivated influenza vaccine. A single record per CDR3 protein comes from TCRdb applying MiXCR to the RT-PCR reads. The sample yields hundreds of thousands of distinct CDR3 sequences, 14% seen once. Points on this clonotype: As yet, its antigen is unknown.

The CDR3 is 12 amino acids. Trimming took off 6 bases at V and 5 bases at J, with 10 bases between the two ends. Findings and caveats of the study: Authors proposed each seasonal influenza vaccination draws in few new T cells.

V usage is TRBV12-3 or TRBV12-4 and J usage is TRBJ1-2; D is perhaps TRBD1 (6 bases). This specimen consisted of PBMCs from blood, obtained around 14 days before vaccination. The sequence was obtained from a man aged 45-65 years who received an inactivated influenza vaccine. The CDR3 coding sequence is TGTGCCAGCAGACAGGGCCATTATGGCTACACCTTC. Translation: CASRQGHYGYTF.